These 7 T cell receptor beta chains originate from one sample sequenced in a study of T cell clones after liver transplantation. Using immunoSEQ multiplex PCR, the repertoire was profiled, and TCRdb retains in-frame clones only, with some absent. Among around 51,000 clones, around 85% were seen once, and the ten largest hold 14%. The source material was CD8+ T cells from blood, sampled 12 months after liver transplant. These receptor sequences come from a human patient who received a liver transplant. The graft donor may be the source of some T cells.

This chain connects TRBV27 to TRBJ2-3; tentatively, D is TRBD1 or TRBD2 (5 bases each). CDR1 and CDR2 from the germline V gene are MNHEY and SMNVEV (reference sequence). This CDR3 has 15 amino acids. V was cut by 7 bases and J by 2 bases, with 16 bases left in between. As DNA, the CDR3 is TGTGCCAGCATAGGGGAGCAGGACTCCACAGATACGCAGTATTTT. Translation: CASIGEQDSTDTQYF.

CDR3 residues: CASSPPGRYLGRGEKLFF. For the CDR3, the DNA is TGTGCCAGCTCACCACCGGGCAGATACCTCGGTCGGGGTGAAAAACTGTTTTTT. V usage is TRBV18 and J usage is TRBJ1-4; no reliable D call. From germline, CDR1 is KGHSH and CDR2 LQKENI. The CDR3 has 18 amino acids. The V end was cut by 0 bases, the J end by 7 bases, with 21 bases between.

Sample share makes this clone medium-sized. CDR3 residues: CASSKSRFNEQFF. Here the CDR3 DNA reads TGTGCCAGTAGTAAGAGCCGGTTCAATGAGCAGTTCTTC. The chain carries TRBV19 and TRBJ2-1; D not certain. CDR1 and CDR2 from the germline V gene are LNHDA and SQIVND (reference sequence). CDR3 length: 13 residues. V was trimmed by 4 bases and J by 6 bases, leaving 10 bases between them. Based on the CDR3 plus reference TRBV19 and TRBJ2-1, the full variable domain is DGGITQSPKYLFRKEGQNVTLSCEQNLNHDAMYWYRQDPGQGLRLIYYSQIVNDFQKGDIAEGYSVSREKKESFPLTVTSAQKNPTAFYLCASSKSRFNEQFFGPGTRLTVL.

The V and J genes are TRBV19 and TRBJ1-5, with D perhaps matching TRBD1 (6 bases). V was clipped by 4 bases and J by 0 bases, with 10 bases between them. This CDR3 has 15 amino acids. Germline V gene sequence: CDR1 LNHDA, CDR2 SQIVND (reference sequence). CDR3 coding DNA: TGTGCCAGTAGTACCCACAGGGATAGCAATCAGCCCCAGCATTTT. It translates to CASSTHRDSNQPQHF.

This chain uses TRBV29-1 with TRBJ2-7; either TRBD1 or TRBD2 may supply D (5 bases each). This CDR3 region has 11 residues. The V and J ends lost 4 bases and 6 bases respectively, with 10 bases between them. Germline CDR1 is SQVTM and CDR2 is ANQGSEA. The CDR3 region has the DNA TGCAGCGTTGTTGGGGGAAGCGAGCAGTACTTC. Its protein product is CSVVGGSEQYF.

This clone was found a few times. V is TRBV11-2 and J is TRBJ2-6, with D perhaps TRBD2 (6 bases). Trimming removed 5 bases at V and 4 bases at J, with 18 bases between. Per the germline V gene, CDR1 is SGHAT and CDR2 is FQNNGV. This CDR3 region has 17 residues. The CDR3 loop is CASSPNIGEAGANVLTF. The CDR3 DNA follows: TGTGCCAGCAGCCCGAATATAGGGGAGGCAGGGGCCAACGTCCTGACTTTC.

The genes are TRBV5-6 and TRBJ1-2, with unresolved D. V was shortened by 6 bases and J by 4 bases, with 13 bases between the two germline ends. This CDR3 has 13 residues. Germline V lookup: CDR1 SGHDT, CDR2 YYEEEE. The DNA for the CDR3 is TGTGCCAGCACCCCCAGCCCCCCCTATGGCTACACCTTC. It codes for CASTPSPPYGYTF.